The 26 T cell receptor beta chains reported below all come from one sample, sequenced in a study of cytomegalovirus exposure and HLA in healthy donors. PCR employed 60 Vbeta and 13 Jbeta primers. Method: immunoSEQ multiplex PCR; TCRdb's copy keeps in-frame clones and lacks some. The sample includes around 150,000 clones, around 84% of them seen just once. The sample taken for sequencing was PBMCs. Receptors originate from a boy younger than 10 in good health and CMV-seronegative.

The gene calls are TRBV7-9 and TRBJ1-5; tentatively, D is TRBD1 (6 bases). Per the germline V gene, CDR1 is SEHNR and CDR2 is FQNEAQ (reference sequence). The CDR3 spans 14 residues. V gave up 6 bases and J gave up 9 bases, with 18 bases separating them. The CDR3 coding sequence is TGTGCCAGCAGTTCTACAGGGCCGTTGTCGCCCCAGCATTTT. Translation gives CASSSTGPLSPQHF.

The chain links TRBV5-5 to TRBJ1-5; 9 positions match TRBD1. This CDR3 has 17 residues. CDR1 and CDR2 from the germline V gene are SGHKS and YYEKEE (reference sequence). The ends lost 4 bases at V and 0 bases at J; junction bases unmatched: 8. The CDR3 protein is CASSPGQGAYSNQPQHF. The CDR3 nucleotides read TGTGCCAGCAGCCCGGGACAGGGAGCTTATAGCAATCAGCCCCAGCATTTT.

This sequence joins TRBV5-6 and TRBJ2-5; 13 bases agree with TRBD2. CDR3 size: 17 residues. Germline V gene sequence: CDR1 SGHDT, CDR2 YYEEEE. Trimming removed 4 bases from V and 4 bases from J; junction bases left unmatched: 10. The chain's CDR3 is CASSLGLAGVRGETQYF. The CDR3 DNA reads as TGTGCCAGCAGCCTTGGACTAGCGGGAGTGCGCGGAGAGACCCAGTACTTC.

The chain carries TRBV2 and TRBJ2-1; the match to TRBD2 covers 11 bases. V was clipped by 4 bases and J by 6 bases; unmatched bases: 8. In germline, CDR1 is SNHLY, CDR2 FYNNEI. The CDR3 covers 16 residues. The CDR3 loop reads CASSGATSGNSNEQFF. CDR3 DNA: TGTGCCAGCAGTGGGGCGACTAGCGGGAATAGCAATGAGCAGTTCTTC.

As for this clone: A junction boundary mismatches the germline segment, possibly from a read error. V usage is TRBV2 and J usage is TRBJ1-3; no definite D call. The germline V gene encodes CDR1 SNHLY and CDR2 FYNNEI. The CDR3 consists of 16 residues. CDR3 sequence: CASSDVKGGSGSTIYF. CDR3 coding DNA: TGTGCCAGCAGTGATGTTAAGGGAGGCTCTGGAAGCACCATATATTTT.

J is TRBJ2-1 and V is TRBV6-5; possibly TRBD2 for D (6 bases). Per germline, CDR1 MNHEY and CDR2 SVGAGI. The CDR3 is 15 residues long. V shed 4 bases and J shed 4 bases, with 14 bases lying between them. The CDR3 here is CASSLGSGGYNEQFF. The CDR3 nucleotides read TGTGCCAGCAGTTTGGGAAGCGGAGGGTACAATGAGCAGTTCTTC.

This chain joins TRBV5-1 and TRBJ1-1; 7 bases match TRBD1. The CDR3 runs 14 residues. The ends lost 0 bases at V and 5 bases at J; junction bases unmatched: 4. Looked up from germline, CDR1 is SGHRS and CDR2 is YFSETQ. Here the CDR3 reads CASSLEGARTEAFF. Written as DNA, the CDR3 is TGCGCCAGCAGCTTGGAGGGGGCACGAACTGAAGCTTTCTTT. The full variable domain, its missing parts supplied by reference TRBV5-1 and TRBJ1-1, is KAGVTQTPRYLIKTRGQQVTLSCSPISGHRSVSWYQQTPGQGLQFLFEYFSETQRNKGNFPGRFSGRQFSNSRSEMNVSTLELGDSALYLCASSLEGARTEAFFGQGTRLTVV.

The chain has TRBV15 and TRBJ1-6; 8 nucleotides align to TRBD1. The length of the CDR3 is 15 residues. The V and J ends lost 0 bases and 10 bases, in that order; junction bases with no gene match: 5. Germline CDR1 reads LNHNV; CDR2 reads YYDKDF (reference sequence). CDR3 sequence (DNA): TGTGCCACCAGCAGAGATCAGGACAGGGTGTCACCCCTCCACTTT. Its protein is CATSRDQDRVSPLHF. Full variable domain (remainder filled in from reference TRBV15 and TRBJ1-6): DAMVIQNPRYQVTQFGKPVTLSCSQTLNHNVMYWYQQKSSQAPKLLFHYYDKDFNNEADTPDNFQSRRPNTSFCFLDIRSPGLGDTAMYLCATSRDQDRVSPLHFGNGTRLTVT.

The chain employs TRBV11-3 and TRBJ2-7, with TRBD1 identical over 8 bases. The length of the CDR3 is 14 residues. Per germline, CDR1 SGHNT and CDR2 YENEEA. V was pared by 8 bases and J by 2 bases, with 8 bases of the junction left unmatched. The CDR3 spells CASRPRDRTYEQYF. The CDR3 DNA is TGTGCCAGCCGCCCACGGGACAGGACCTACGAGCAGTACTTC.

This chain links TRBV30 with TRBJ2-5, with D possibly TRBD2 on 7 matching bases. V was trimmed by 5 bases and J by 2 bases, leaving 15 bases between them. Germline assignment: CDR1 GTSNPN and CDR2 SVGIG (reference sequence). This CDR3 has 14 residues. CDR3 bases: TGTGCCTGGTCCAGGGGACTAAAACAAGAGACCCAGTACTTC. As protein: CAWSRGLKQETQYF.

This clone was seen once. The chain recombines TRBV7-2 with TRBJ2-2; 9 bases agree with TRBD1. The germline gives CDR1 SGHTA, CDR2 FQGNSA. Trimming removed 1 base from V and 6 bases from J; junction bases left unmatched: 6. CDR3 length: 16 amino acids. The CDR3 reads CASSLVADRGAGELFF. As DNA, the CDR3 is TGTGCCAGCAGCTTAGTGGCGGACAGGGGCGCCGGGGAGCTGTTTTTT. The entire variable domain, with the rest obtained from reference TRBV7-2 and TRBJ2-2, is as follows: GAGVSQSPSNKVTEKGKDVELRCDPISGHTALYWYRQSLGQGLEFLIYFQGNSAPDKSGLPSDRFSAERTGGSVSTLTIQRTQQEDSAVYLCASSLVADRGAGELFFGEGSRLTVL.

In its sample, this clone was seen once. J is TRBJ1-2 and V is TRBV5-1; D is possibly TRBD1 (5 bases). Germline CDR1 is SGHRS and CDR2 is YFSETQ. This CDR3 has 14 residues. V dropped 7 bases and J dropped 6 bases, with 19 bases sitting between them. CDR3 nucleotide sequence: TGCGCCAGCCAAGAGCAGGGTAAGGTGGATGGCTACACCTTC. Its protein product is CASQEQGKVDGYTF.

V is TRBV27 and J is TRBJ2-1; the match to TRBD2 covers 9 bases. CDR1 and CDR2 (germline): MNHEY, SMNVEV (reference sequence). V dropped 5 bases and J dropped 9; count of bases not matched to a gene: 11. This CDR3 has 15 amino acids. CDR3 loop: CASSPRQRGAGEQFF. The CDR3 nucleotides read TGTGCCAGCAGTCCCCGCCAGCGGGGGGCCGGTGAGCAGTTCTTC.

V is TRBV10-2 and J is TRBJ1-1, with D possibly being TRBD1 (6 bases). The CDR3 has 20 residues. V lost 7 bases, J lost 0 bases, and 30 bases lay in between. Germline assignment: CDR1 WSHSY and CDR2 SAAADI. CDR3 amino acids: CASKGPPGEKVRYLNTEAFF. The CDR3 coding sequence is TGCGCCAGCAAGGGGCCCCCAGGGGAAAAAGTTCGATACCTGAACACTGAAGCTTTCTTT.

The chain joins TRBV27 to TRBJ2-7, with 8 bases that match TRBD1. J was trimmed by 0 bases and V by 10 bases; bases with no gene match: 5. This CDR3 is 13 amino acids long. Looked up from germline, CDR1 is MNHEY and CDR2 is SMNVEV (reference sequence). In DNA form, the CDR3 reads TGTGCCACCCGGACAGGGAGCTCCTACGAGCAGTACTTC. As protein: CATRTGSSYEQYF.

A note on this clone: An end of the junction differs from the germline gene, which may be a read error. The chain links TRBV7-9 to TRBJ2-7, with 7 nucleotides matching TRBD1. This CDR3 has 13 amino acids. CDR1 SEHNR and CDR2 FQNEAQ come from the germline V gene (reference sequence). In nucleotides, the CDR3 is TGTTCCAGCAGCTCCGGGACAGACTACGAGCAGTACTTC. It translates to CSSSSGTDYEQYF.

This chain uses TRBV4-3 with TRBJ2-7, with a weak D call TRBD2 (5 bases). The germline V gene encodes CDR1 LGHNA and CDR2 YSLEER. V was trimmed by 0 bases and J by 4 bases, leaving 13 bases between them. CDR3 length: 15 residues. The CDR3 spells CASSQESRGQYEQYF. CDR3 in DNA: TGCGCCAGCAGCCAAGAAAGTCGAGGGCAGTACGAGCAGTACTTC.

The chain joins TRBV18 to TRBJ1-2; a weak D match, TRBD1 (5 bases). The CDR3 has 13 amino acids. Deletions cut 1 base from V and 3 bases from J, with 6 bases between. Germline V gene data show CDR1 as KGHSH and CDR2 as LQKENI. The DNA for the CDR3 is TGTGCCAGCTCACCACGGGGCCACTATGGCTACACCTTC. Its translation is CASSPRGHYGYTF.

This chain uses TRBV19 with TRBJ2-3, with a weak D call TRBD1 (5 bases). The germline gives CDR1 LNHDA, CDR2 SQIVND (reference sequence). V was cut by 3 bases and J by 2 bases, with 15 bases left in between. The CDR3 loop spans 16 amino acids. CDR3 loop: CASSIAGAGYTDTQYF. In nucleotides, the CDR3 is TGTGCCAGTAGTATTGCTGGGGCAGGGTACACAGATACGCAGTATTTT.

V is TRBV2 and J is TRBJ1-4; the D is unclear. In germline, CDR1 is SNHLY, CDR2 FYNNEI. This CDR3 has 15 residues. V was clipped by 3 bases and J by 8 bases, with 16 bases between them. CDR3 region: CASSDRIRAGEKLFF. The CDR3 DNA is TGTGCCAGCAGTGATCGGATCCGGGCGGGCGAAAAACTGTTTTTT.

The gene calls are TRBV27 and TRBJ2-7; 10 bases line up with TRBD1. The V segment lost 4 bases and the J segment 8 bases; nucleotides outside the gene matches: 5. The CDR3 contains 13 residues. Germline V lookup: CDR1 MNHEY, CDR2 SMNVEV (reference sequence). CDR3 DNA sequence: TGTGCCAGCAGTTCGGGACAGGGGAGGAAGCAGTACTTC. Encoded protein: CASSSGQGRKQYF.

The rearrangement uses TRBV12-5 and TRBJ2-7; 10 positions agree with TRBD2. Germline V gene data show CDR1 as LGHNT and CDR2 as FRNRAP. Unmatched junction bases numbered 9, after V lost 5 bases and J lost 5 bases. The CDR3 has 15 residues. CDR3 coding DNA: TGTGCTAGTGGTCCACAGCGGGAGGGCCGCCACGAGCAGTACTTC. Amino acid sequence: CASGPQREGRHEQYF.

The CDR3 bases are TGTGCCAGCAGCTCCAAGAGAAACACTGAAGCTTTCTTT. Residues: CASSSKRNTEAFF. This chain connects TRBV11-3 to TRBJ1-1, with unresolved D. The V gene lost 4 bases and the J gene lost 2 bases, with 8 bases spanning the gap. Germline assignment: CDR1 SGHNT and CDR2 YENEEA. This CDR3 has 13 residues.

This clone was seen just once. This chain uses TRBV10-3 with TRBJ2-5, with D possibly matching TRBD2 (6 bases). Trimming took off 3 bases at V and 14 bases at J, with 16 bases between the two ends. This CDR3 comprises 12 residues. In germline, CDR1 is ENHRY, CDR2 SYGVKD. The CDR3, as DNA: TGTGCCATCAGTGACAGGACTATCCCTCCTTACTTC. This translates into CAISDRTIPPYF.

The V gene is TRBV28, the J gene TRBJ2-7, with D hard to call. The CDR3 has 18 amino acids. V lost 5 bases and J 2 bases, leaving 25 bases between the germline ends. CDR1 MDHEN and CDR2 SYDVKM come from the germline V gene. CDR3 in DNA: TGTGCCAGCAGTACATCTGCGGCTTGGGTTCTAAGTCCCTACGAGCAGTACTTC. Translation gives CASSTSAAWVLSPYEQYF.

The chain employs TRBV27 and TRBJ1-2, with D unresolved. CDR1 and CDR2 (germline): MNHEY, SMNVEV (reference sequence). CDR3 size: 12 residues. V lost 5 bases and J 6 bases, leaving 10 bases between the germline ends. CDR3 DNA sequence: TGTGCCAGCAGTGACCGGAGGGATGGCTACACCTTC. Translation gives CASSDRRDGYTF.